These 6 T cell receptor beta chains were sequenced from one sample in a study of monozygotic twins with inflammatory bowel disease. TCRdb reprocessed the 5' RACE reads, with one entry per CDR3 protein and no DNA. The sample totals about 450,000 distinct CDR3 sequences. The sample consisted of blood. The receptors were sampled from a human donor with ulcerative colitis or Crohn's disease, or a healthy co-twin of an affected twin (not recorded which).

The rearrangement uses TRBV12-3 or TRBV12-4 and TRBJ2-5; the TCRdb call, TRBD1, lacks DNA for checking. The CDR3 is made up of 15 amino acids. CDR3 sequence: CASSPPQGAGETQYF.

The chain has TRBV11-2 and TRBJ1-2; the TCRdb D gene call, TRBD1, has no DNA to confirm it. The germline V gene encodes CDR1 SGHAT and CDR2 FQNNGV. The CDR3 runs 13 residues. CDR3 in amino acids: CASSGQESYGYTF.

J is TRBJ2-2 and V is TRBV7-2; TCRdb returns TRBD2, unconfirmable since there is no DNA. The CDR3 is 14 residues long. The germline V gene has CDR1 SGHTA and CDR2 FQGNSA. Here the CDR3 reads CASSWTSGTGERFF.

The chain combines TRBV11-2 with TRBJ2-2; TCRdb indicates TRBD1, and absent DNA this call remains unverified. Germline assignment: CDR1 SGHAT and CDR2 FQNNGV. The CDR3 has 15 amino acids. This CDR3 reads CASSLRDRVTGELFF.

This sequence joins TRBV20-1 and TRBJ2-1; the D gene TCRdb calls, TRBD1, cannot be checked with no DNA. The V gene's germline CDR1 is DFQATT and CDR2 SNEGSKA (reference sequence). The CDR3 sequence is 13 residues long. CDR3 amino acids: CSARVQVYNEQFF.

This chain connects TRBV20-1 to TRBJ2-7; TCRdb names TRBD1, which stays unverified in the absence of DNA. Germline CDR1 reads DFQATT; CDR2 reads SNEGSKA (reference sequence). This CDR3 has 12 amino acids. The CDR3 here is CSAGDVSYEQYF.